This T cell receptor beta chain is drawn from a study of blood T cells in healthy people across ages. Looked up from germline, CDR1 is LNHDA and CDR2 is SQIVND (reference sequence). The CDR3 loop spans 15 amino acids. With 3 bases removed from V and 0 bases from J, the gap between germline ends came to 11 bases. Combining a sample-barcoded 5' primer with a J-beta primer mix, a second PCR ran for about 6 to 12 cycles. Every sample produced at least 2.5 million CDR3-containing paired-end reads. A single record per CDR3 protein comes from TCRdb applying MiXCR to the 5' RACE reads. The table includes about 650,000 distinct CDR3 sequences, roughly 30% detected once.

This TCR was sampled from a woman of 80 years or more in good health. Sequencing was done on a sample of blood. The chain recombines TRBV19 with TRBJ1-1; D gene unclear. The CDR3 region has the DNA TGTGCCAGTAGTATCTCCCGGCATCTGAACACTGAAGCTTTCTTT. Amino acid sequence: CASSISRHLNTEAFF.